This TCR beta chain was recovered during a study of shared clonotypes between healthy human individuals. Study conclusions and caveats: Tissue TCR repertoires likely differ from these blood-only repertoires. Rarefaction showed that sequencing of sorted subsets was incomplete (despite large depth). Clonotype sharing among the donors was expected to vary with sequencing depth.

A CD45RA-negative memory subset and a CD45RA+ naive subset were separated from the CD4+ cells. Only a few counts were recorded for this clone. Its antigen is unknown. Sequenced by immunoSEQ multiplex PCR; TCRdb stores in-frame clones only, minus some. This table has 1 million to 1.2 million clones, 60% to 80% appearing once. The CDR3 is 15 amino acids. The V gene's germline CDR1 is MDHEN and CDR2 SYDVKM. With 4 bases removed from V and 0 bases from J, the gap between germline ends came to 7 bases. This TCR was sampled from a man between 18 and 29 years old in good health. Some clones in this sample may be carry-over from other donors' samples. This chain connects TRBV28 to TRBJ2-6, with D perhaps given as TRBD1 or TRBD2 (5 bases each). The sample taken for sequencing was memory CD4+ T cells from PBMCs. Subset indicated: CD45RA-negative fraction. The CDR3 sequence: CASSWDPSGANVLTF. CDR3 coding DNA: TGTGCCAGCAGTTGGGACCCCTCTGGGGCCAACGTCCTGACTTTC.